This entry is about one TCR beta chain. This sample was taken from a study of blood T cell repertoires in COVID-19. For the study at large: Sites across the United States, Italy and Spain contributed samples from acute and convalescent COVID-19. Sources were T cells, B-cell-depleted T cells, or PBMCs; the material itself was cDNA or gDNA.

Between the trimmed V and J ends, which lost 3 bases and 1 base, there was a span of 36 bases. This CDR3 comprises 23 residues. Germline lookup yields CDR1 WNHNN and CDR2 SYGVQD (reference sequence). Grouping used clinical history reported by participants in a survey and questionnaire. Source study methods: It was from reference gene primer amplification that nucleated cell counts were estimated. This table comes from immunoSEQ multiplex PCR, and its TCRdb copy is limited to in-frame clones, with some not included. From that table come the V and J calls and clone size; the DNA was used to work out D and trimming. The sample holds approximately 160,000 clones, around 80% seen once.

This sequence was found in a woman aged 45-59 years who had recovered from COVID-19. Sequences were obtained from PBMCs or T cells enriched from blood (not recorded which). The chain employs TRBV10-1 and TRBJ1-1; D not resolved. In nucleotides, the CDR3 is TGCGCCAGCAGTGATAACCGGGGAAGGATTTGTTCCGATGGGGTAACCTGGAACACTGAAGCTTTCTTT. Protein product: CASSDNRGRICSDGVTWNTEAFF.